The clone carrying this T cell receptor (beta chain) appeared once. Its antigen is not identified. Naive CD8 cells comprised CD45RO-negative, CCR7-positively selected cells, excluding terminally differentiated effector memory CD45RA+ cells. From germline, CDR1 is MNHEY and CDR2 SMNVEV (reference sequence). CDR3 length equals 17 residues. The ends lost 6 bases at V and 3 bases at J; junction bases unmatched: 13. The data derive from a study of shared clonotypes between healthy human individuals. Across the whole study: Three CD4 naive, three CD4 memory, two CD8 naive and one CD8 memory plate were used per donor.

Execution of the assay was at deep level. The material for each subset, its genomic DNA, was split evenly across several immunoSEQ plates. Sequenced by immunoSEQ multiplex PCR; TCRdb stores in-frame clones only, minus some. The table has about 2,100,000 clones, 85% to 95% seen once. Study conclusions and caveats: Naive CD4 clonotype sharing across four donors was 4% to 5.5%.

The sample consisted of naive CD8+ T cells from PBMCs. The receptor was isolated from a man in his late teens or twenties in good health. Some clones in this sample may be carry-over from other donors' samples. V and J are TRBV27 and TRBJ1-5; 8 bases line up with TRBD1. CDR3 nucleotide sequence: TGTGCCAGCAGCCCAGGCCCGACAGGGGCGGTCAATCAGCCCCAGCATTTT. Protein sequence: CASSPGPTGAVNQPQHF.